This T cell receptor beta chain was sequenced in a study of control samples from healthy donors and cancer patients. Repertoires were generated with immunoSEQ multiplex PCR, while TCRdb's copy carries only in-frame clones and drops some. The profile shows under 450,000 clones, about 93% of them singletons. The V end was cut by 5 bases, the J end by 6 bases, with 11 bases between. Germline lookup yields CDR1 MNHEY and CDR2 SMNVEV (reference sequence). The CDR3 extends over 13 amino acids. V gene TRBV27 combines with J gene TRBJ1-5; D remains unclear. The source material was PBMCs. This sequence was found in a middle-aged man with head and neck cancer. CDR3: CASSVRTAQPQHF. Here the CDR3 DNA reads TGTGCCAGCAGTGTACGGACCGCTCAGCCCCAGCATTTT.